The rows below give T cell receptor beta chains drawn from one sample of a study of OX40 agonist ivuxolimab in advanced cancers. Repertoires were generated with immunoSEQ multiplex PCR, while TCRdb's copy carries only in-frame clones and drops some. Of over 45,000 clones in the sample, around 81% are singletons; the top ten hold 2.8%. This sample comprised CD4+ or CD8+ T cells sorted from blood, obtained in a trial of the OX40 agonist ivuxolimab. The receptors shown here come from an adult with an advanced solid tumor such as melanoma, head and neck, liver or kidney cancer. Each CDR3 is given with its conserved first and last residue. D genes are given only for firm matches. Clone sizes are given selectively: once, few, many, or a class where the clone is expanded.

TRBJ1-5,TRBV5-6,NA,once,CASSLAGSNQPQHF,TGTGCCAGCAGCTTGGCGGGTAGCAATCAGCCCCAGCATTTT
TRBJ1-3,TRBV29-1,TRBD1,once,CSVETGVNTIYF,TGCAGCGTCGAAACAGGGGTAAACACCATATATTTT
TRBJ2-1,TRBV29-1,NA,NA,CSAKANWPSSYNEQFF,TGCAGCGCTAAAGCTAACTGGCCGAGCTCCTACAATGAGCAGTTCTTC
TRBJ1-2,TRBV6-5,TRBD1,NA,CATKGDRLGYTF,TGTGCCACCAAGGGGGACAGACTCGGCTACACCTTC
TRBJ2-7,TRBV5-5,NA,NA,CASSLTANSYEQYF,TGTGCCAGCAGCTTAACGGCAAACTCCTACGAGCAGTACTTC
TRBJ1-2,TRBV7-2,TRBD1,NA,CASSVRQGAGGYTF,TGTGCCAGCAGCGTACGACAGGGGGCAGGAGGCTACACCTTC
TRBJ2-5,TRBV10-3,NA,NA,CAIRPGGGQETQYF,TGTGCCATCAGACCCGGAGGGGGCCAAGAGACCCAGTACTTC
TRBJ1-2,TRBV6-1,NA,NA,CASSLGDYGYTF,TGTGCCAGCAGTCTAGGAGACTATGGCTACACCTTC
TRBJ2-1,TRBV7-3,NA,NA,CASSLGIKDEQFF,TGTGCCAGCAGCTTAGGGATTAAAGATGAGCAGTTCTTC
TRBJ2-2,TRBV5-4,NA,NA,CASSFGTALNTGELFF,TGTGCCAGCAGCTTCGGGACCGCCCTGAACACCGGGGAGCTGTTTTTT
TRBJ2-6,TRBV19,NA,NA,CASRVSGAGANVLTF,TGTGCCAGTAGGGTTTCAGGGGCTGGGGCCAACGTCCTGACTTTC
TRBJ1-1,TRBV7-9,NA,NA,CASSLDRLEAFF,TGTGCCAGCAGCTTAGACAGGCTAGAAGCTTTCTTT
TRBJ2-2,TRBV7-9,NA,NA,CASSFIRSRGGTGELFF,TGTGCCAGCAGCTTTATACGAAGTCGAGGGGGCACCGGGGAGCTGTTTTTT
TRBJ2-5,TRBV15,NA,NA,CATSRAEETQYF,TGTGCCACCAGCAGAGCGGAGGAGACCCAGTACTTC
TRBJ2-7,TRBV27,TRBD1,few,CASSFDRGYEQYF,TGTGCCAGCAGTTTCGACAGGGGCTACGAGCAGTACTTC
TRBJ2-1,TRBV4-3,NA,NA,CASSSPAGNEQFF,TGCGCCAGCAGCTCCCCTGCCGGCAATGAGCAGTTCTTC
TRBJ1-5,TRBV15,NA,few,CATSLRRISNQPQHF,TGTGCCACCAGCCTCCGACGGATTAGCAATCAGCCCCAGCATTTT
TRBJ1-3,TRBV9,TRBD1,few,CASSPQQGANSGNTIYF,TGTGCCAGCAGCCCCCAACAGGGGGCCAACTCTGGAAACACCATATATTTT
TRBJ1-5,TRBV19,NA,NA,CASSIGIPGNQPQHF,TGTGCCAGTAGTATAGGCATCCCGGGCAATCAGCCCCAGCATTTT
TRBJ2-7,TRBV19,TRBD1,NA,CASHETGAIFSLDEQYF,TGTGCCAGTCATGAGACAGGGGCCATCTTTAGTCTGGACGAGCAGTACTTC
TRBJ2-5,TRBV10-2,NA,NA,CASSQSQETQYF,TGCGCCAGCAGCCAGAGTCAAGAGACCCAGTACTTC
TRBJ2-3,TRBV14,NA,NA,CASSPVHLTDTQYF,TGTGCCAGCAGCCCAGTCCATTTGACAGATACGCAGTATTTT
TRBJ1-1,TRBV25-1,TRBD1,NA,CASSEFDRVNTEAFF,TGTGCCAGCAGTGAGTTCGACAGGGTGAACACTGAAGCTTTCTTT
TRBJ1-3,TRBV2,TRBD1,NA,CASDLQGSGGNTIYF,TGTGCCAGCGACTTACAGGGGTCTGGAGGAAACACCATATATTTT
TRBJ1-1,TRBV7-3,NA,NA,CASSFRENTEAFF,TGTGCCAGCAGCTTTCGAGAGAACACTGAAGCTTTCTTT
TRBJ2-5,TRBV12-5,NA,once,CASRQDYQETQYF,TGTGCTAGTCGACAGGACTACCAAGAGACCCAGTACTTC
TRBJ1-4,TRBV5-6,NA,NA,CASSLGNTGHEKLFF,TGTGCCAGCAGCTTGGGCAACACTGGGCACGAAAAACTGTTTTTT
TRBJ2-5,TRBV6-5,TRBD2,NA,CASRQAGPRTGTQYF,TGTGCCAGCAGACAAGCGGGACCAAGGACGGGGACCCAGTACTTC
TRBJ1-2,TRBV2,NA,once,CASSDWKIYGYTF,TGTGCCAGCAGTGATTGGAAGATCTATGGCTACACCTTC
TRBJ2-1,TRBV7-3,NA,NA,CASSLPSREEQFF,TGTGCCAGCAGCTTACCCTCCCGAGAGGAGCAGTTCTTC
TRBJ2-1,TRBV5-1,TRBD2,NA,CASSLAVRRGVNEQFF,TGCGCCAGCAGCTTGGCCGTAAGGCGGGGGGTCAATGAGCAGTTCTTC
TRBJ2-7,TRBV18,NA,NA,CASSIAEATYEQYF,TGTGCCAGCTCCATAGCGGAAGCCACCTACGAGCAGTACTTC
TRBJ2-1,TRBV7-3,NA,NA,CASSLSASSYNEQFF,TGTGCCAGCAGCTTATCTGCTAGCTCCTACAATGAGCAGTTCTTC
TRBJ2-1,TRBV7-3,TRBD2,NA,CASSLMGGVAGEGEQFF,TGTGCCAGCAGCTTAATGGGTGGGGTAGCGGGAGAAGGTGAGCAGTTCTTC
TRBJ2-5,TRBV9,NA,NA,CASSVGGNQGWETQYF,TGTGCCAGCAGCGTAGGAGGTAACCAGGGTTGGGAGACCCAGTACTTC
TRBJ1-5,TRBV7-2,NA,NA,CASSPLGRRGNQPQHF,TGTGCCAGCAGCCCTCTTGGGCGGAGGGGCAATCAGCCCCAGCATTTT
TRBJ2-7,TRBV7-8,NA,NA,CASSLVQGQGYEQYF,TGTGCCAGCAGCTTAGTCCAGGGCCAAGGCTACGAGCAGTACTTC
TRBJ2-7,TRBV7-9,TRBD2,medium-sized,CASSPRGSVLEQYF,TGTGCCAGCAGCCCCCGCGGGAGCGTCCTTGAGCAGTACTTC
TRBJ2-1,TRBV7-9,NA,NA,CASSLGDYNEQFF,TGTGCCAGCAGCTTAGGGGATTACAATGAGCAGTTCTTC
TRBJ2-5,TRBV6-5,NA,once,CASLGGETQYF,TGTGCCAGTTTGGGCGGGGAGACCCAGTACTTC
TRBJ1-2,TRBV5-5,NA,NA,CASSLSVGGGPATGYGYTF,TGTGCCAGCAGCTTGTCGGTGGGGGGAGGGCCGGCGACCGGATATGGCTACACCTTC
TRBJ1-5,TRBV19,NA,NA,CASRRRGESNQPQHF,TGTGCCAGTAGGAGGCGTGGGGAGAGCAATCAGCCCCAGCATTTT
TRBJ1-4,TRBV6-5,NA,NA,CASSYVGIEKLFF,TGTGCCAGCAGTTACGTGGGCATTGAAAAACTGTTTTTT
TRBJ2-1,TRBV4-3,TRBD2,NA,CASSQDTGLADREQFF,TGCGCCAGCAGCCAAGATACGGGACTAGCAGATCGTGAGCAGTTCTTC
TRBJ2-3,TRBV6-5,NA,once,CASSYSMGVNTQYF,TGTGCCAGCAGTTACTCTATGGGGGTTAATACGCAGTATTTT
TRBJ2-7,TRBV29-1,TRBD1,NA,CSVGGDRAFYEQYF,TGCAGCGTTGGAGGAGACAGGGCTTTCTACGAGCAGTACTTC
TRBJ2-7,TRBV5-1,TRBD2,NA,CASSSTSALSYEQYF,TGCGCCAGCAGCTCGACTAGCGCCTTATCCTACGAGCAGTACTTC
TRBJ2-5,TRBV25-1,NA,NA,CASMTVQETQYF,TGTGCCAGCATGACTGTCCAAGAGACCCAGTACTTC
TRBJ2-7,TRBV9,NA,NA,CASSVALSLEQYF,TGTGCCAGCAGCGTAGCGCTCTCCCTCGAGCAGTACTTC
TRBJ1-1,TRBV30,NA,NA,CAWSVQRNTEAFF,TGTGCCTGGAGTGTACAACGGAACACTGAAGCTTTCTTT
TRBJ1-1,TRBV7-9,NA,NA,CASSLGADAGMNTEAFF,TGTGCCAGCAGCTTAGGAGCAGACGCTGGGATGAACACTGAAGCTTTCTTT